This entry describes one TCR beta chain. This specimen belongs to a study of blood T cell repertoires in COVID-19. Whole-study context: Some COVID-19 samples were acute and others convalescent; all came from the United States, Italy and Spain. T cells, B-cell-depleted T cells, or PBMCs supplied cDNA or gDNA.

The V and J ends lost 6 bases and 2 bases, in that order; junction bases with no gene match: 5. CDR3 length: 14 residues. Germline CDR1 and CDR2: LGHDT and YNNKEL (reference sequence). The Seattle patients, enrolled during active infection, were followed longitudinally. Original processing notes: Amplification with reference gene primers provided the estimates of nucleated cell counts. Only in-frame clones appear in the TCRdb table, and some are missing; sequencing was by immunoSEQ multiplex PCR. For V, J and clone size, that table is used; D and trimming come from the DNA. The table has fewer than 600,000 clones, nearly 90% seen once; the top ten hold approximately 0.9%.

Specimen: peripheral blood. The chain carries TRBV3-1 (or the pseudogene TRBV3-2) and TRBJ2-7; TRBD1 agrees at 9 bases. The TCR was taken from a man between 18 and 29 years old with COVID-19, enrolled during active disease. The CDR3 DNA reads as TGTGCCAGCAGGGCCGGGACAGGGCCCTACGAGCAGTACTTC. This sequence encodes CASRAGTGPYEQYF.